The present T cell receptor beta chain was sequenced within a study of blood T cells in healthy people across ages. In germline, CDR1 is DFQATT, CDR2 SNEGSKA (reference sequence). This CDR3 is built from 15 residues. The J segment lost 1 base and the V segment lost 5 bases, leaving 7 bases of the junction unmatched. Using a J-beta primer mix together with a sample-barcoded 5' primer, a second PCR was run for roughly 7 to 11 cycles. MiXCR, run by TCRdb on the 5' RACE reads, gives a single entry per CDR3 protein. In the table there are almost 800,000 distinct CDR3 sequences, 55% to 70% of which are singletons.

The sequence was obtained from a man in his thirties or forties in good health. Sequenced: blood. The rearrangement joins TRBV20-1 to TRBJ2-5, with 10 bases lining up with TRBD2. The CDR3 loop is CSALPGTSVQETQYF. The CDR3 nucleotides are TGCAGTGCTCTTCCCGGGACTAGCGTCCAAGAGACCCAGTACTTC.